Below, one T cell receptor beta chain is given with its context. The data were taken from a study of blood T cell repertoires in COVID-19. Using immunoSEQ multiplex PCR, the repertoire was profiled, and TCRdb retains in-frame clones only, with some absent. This sample yields around 190,000 clones, of which 70% to 90% are seen a single time; 18% belongs to the top ten. Germline loops: CDR1 KGHSH, CDR2 LQKENI. CDR3 length: 16 amino acids. V was shortened by 3 bases and J by 0 bases, with 11 bases between the two germline ends. This sequence originates from a man aged 45 to 65 with COVID-19, enrolled during active disease. The V and J genes are TRBV18 and TRBJ1-4, with TRBD1 as a possible D gene (5 bases). Sequenced material: peripheral blood. CDR3 DNA sequence: TGTGCCAGCTCACCCTCGGACATTGCAACTAATGAAAAACTGTTTTTT. This sequence encodes CASSPSDIATNEKLFF.